This entry lists 32 T cell receptor beta chains sequenced from one sample in a study of neoadjuvant anti-PD-1 for oral cavity cancer. Time point indicated: after neoadjuvant nivolumab, at surgical resection. Clones were read by immunoSEQ multiplex PCR, and TCRdb kept only the in-frame ones, dropping some. The sample consists of roughly 23,000 clones, 40% to 50% of them appearing once. The material sequenced was tumor tissue, taken after nivolumab (anti-PD-1) treatment. The receptors derive from a person aged 35-79 years with oral cavity squamous cell carcinoma.

The chain joins TRBV27 to TRBJ2-5, with D perhaps matching TRBD1 or TRBD2 (5 bases each). The CDR3 runs to 14 residues. V lost 3 bases and J lost 0, with 8 bases in between. The germline V gene has CDR1 MNHEY and CDR2 SMNVEV (reference sequence). The CDR3: CASSFLGDQETQYF. CDR3 coding DNA: TGTGCCAGCAGTTTTTTGGGGGACCAAGAGACCCAGTACTTC.

This clone has only a few counts. This chain joins TRBV5-6 and TRBJ1-1; TRBD1 agrees at 8 bases. Germline values: CDR1 SGHDT, CDR2 YYEEEE. The junction had 11 bases not matched to a gene; V was cut back by 6 bases and J by 4 bases. The CDR3 totals 15 residues. The CDR3 nucleotides are TGTGCCAGCACCCAGACCTTTGGACAGGGCACTGAAGCTTTCTTT. It codes for CASTQTFGQGTEAFF.

The chain recombines TRBV5-6 with TRBJ1-1; D possibly corresponds to TRBD1 (5 bases). V was clipped by 5 bases and J by 8 bases, with 22 bases between them. The germline V gene encodes CDR1 SGHDT and CDR2 YYEEEE. CDR3 size: 15 residues. Here the CDR3 DNA reads TGTGCCAGCAGGGAAGGGTGGGGCCGTGGAGGGGAAGCTTTCTTT. Translating it yields CASREGWGRGGEAFF.

This chain joins TRBV7-2 and TRBJ1-5; the D is unclear. The CDR3 has 12 amino acids. Germline assignment: CDR1 SGHTA and CDR2 FQGNSA. The germline V and J ends were trimmed by 5 bases and 5 bases, with 7 bases remaining between them. In DNA, the CDR3 is TGTGCCAGCAGCCCCTACGATCAGCCCCAGCATTTT. This translates into CASSPYDQPQHF. The full variable domain, in which reference TRBV7-2 and TRBJ1-5 provide the parts outside the CDR3, is GAGVSQSPSNKVTEKGKDVELRCDPISGHTALYWYRQSLGQGLEFLIYFQGNSAPDKSGLPSDRFSAERTGGSVSTLTIQRTQQEDSAVYLCASSPYDQPQHFGDGTRLSIL.

This clone was picked up a small number of times. The CDR3 nucleotides read TGTGCCAGTAGTATGGAATTGGACAGGGGTAATCAGCCCCAGCATTTT. It specifies CASSMELDRGNQPQHF. The chain links TRBV19 to TRBJ1-5; 9 nucleotides match TRBD1. The CDR3 loop spans 16 amino acids. J lost 4 bases, V lost 3 bases, and 7 bases had no gene match. Germline lookup yields CDR1 LNHDA and CDR2 SQIVND (reference sequence).

This clone was counted between two and nine times. The CDR3 loop reads CASSLPGGPTSSYNEQFF. The CDR3 DNA follows: TGTGCCAGCAGTCTCCCCGGGGGGCCGACTAGCTCCTACAATGAGCAGTTCTTC. The chain links TRBV28 to TRBJ2-1; D might be TRBD2 (7 bases). This CDR3 is built from 18 residues. V was shortened by 5 bases and J by 0 bases, with 20 bases between the two germline ends. Germline V gene data show CDR1 as MDHEN and CDR2 as SYDVKM.

The rearrangement uses TRBV7-8 and TRBJ1-5; D remains unclear. The germline V and J ends were trimmed by 1 base and 4 bases, with 11 bases remaining between them. Looked up from germline, CDR1 is SGHVS and CDR2 is FQNEAQ. The CDR3 totals 15 residues. The CDR3 here is CASSLGTGWNQPQHF. DNA for the CDR3: TGTGCCAGCAGCTTAGGGACGGGGTGGAATCAGCCCCAGCATTTT.

V usage is TRBV7-9 and J usage is TRBJ1-2; D gene uncertain. Per germline, CDR1 SEHNR and CDR2 FQNEAQ (reference sequence). Trimming removed 5 bases from V and 1 base from J, with 11 bases in between. The CDR3 totals 14 residues. CDR3 protein: CASSLLVDNYGYTF. DNA of the CDR3: TGTGCCAGCAGCCTGCTGGTCGATAACTATGGCTACACCTTC.

This chain uses TRBV19 with TRBJ1-6; 7 bases fit TRBD1. CDR1 LNHDA and CDR2 SQIVND come from the germline V gene (reference sequence). The CDR3 spans 14 residues. V dropped 4 bases and J dropped 8; count of bases not matched to a gene: 5. The CDR3 here is CASSTGQYYSPLHF. The CDR3 nucleotides are TGTGCCAGTAGTACGGGACAGTACTATTCACCCCTCCACTTT.

The V and J genes are TRBV7-2 and TRBJ1-2; D unresolved. Germline CDR1 and CDR2: SGHTA and FQGNSA. CDR3 length: 13 residues. Trimming left V 5 bases short and J 6 bases short, with 13 bases between. The CDR3 nucleotides read TGTGCCAGCAGCCCCCTCGGGGTGAATGGCTACACCTTC. As protein: CASSPLGVNGYTF. Together with reference TRBV7-2 and TRBJ1-2, the CDR3 gives the full variable domain: GAGVSQSPSNKVTEKGKDVELRCDPISGHTALYWYRQSLGQGLEFLIYFQGNSAPDKSGLPSDRFSAERTGGSVSTLTIQRTQQEDSAVYLCASSPLGVNGYTFGSGTRLTVV.

This chain connects TRBV5-5 to TRBJ2-7, with 8 positions matching TRBD1. V gave up 4 bases and J gave up 7 bases; unmatched junction bases: 7. Per the germline V gene, CDR1 is SGHKS and CDR2 is YYEKEE (reference sequence). CDR3 length: 13 residues. The CDR3 DNA reads TGTGCCAGCAGCAGGACAGGGTTGAAAGAGCAGTACTTC. As protein: CASSRTGLKEQYF.

This clone was observed many times. This chain uses TRBV6-5 with TRBJ1-2; tentatively, D is TRBD1 (5 bases). Trimming left V 2 bases short and J 7 bases short, with 14 bases between. The CDR3 has 14 amino acids. Germline V gives CDR1 MNHEY, CDR2 SVGAGI. The CDR3 reads CASSYGSGTGGYTF. The CDR3, as DNA: TGTGCCAGCAGTTACGGGTCAGGGACGGGTGGCTACACCTTC.

The sample holds many counts of this clone. This chain links TRBV7-8 with TRBJ1-1; 7 bases fit TRBD1. The junction had 7 bases not matched to a gene; V was cut back by 5 bases and J by 7 bases. This CDR3 region has 13 residues. Looked up from germline, CDR1 is SGHVS and CDR2 is FQNEAQ. Here the CDR3 DNA reads TGTGCCAGCAGCCCCGACAGGGATGATGAAGCTTTCTTT. Protein: CASSPDRDDEAFF.

The rearrangement uses TRBV5-1 and TRBJ2-5; 9 bases map to TRBD1. The CDR3 consists of 12 residues. The germline V gene encodes CDR1 SGHRS and CDR2 YFSETQ. Trimming took 7 bases from V and 3 from J; bases not matched to a gene: 1. The CDR3, as DNA: TGCGCCAGCCGACAGGGGGAAGAGACCCAGTACTTC. This gives the protein CASRQGEETQYF. The full variable domain, with the rest looked up from reference TRBV5-1 and TRBJ2-5, is KAGVTQTPRYLIKTRGQQVTLSCSPISGHRSVSWYQQTPGQGLQFLFEYFSETQRNKGNFPGRFSGRQFSNSRSEMNVSTLELGDSALYLCASRQGEETQYFGPGTRLLVL.

This clone was observed a handful of times. V is TRBV7-2 and J is TRBJ1-1, with TRBD1 matching 9 bases. The germline gives CDR1 SGHTA, CDR2 FQGNSA. The CDR3 totals 14 residues. V was pared by 3 bases and J by 4 bases, with 3 bases of the junction left unmatched. This CDR3 is CASSFQTGGTEAFF. The CDR3 DNA sequence: TGTGCCAGCAGCTTCCAGACAGGGGGCACTGAAGCTTTCTTT.

V usage is TRBV7-9 and J usage is TRBJ2-7, with TRBD2 matching over 12 bases. Germline values: CDR1 SEHNR, CDR2 FQNEAQ (reference sequence). Trimming took 5 bases from V and 3 from J; bases not matched to a gene: 14. The CDR3 has 18 amino acids. The CDR3 region is CASSHETSGGFPLYEQYF. CDR3 bases: TGTGCCAGCAGCCACGAGACTAGCGGGGGCTTTCCTCTCTACGAGCAGTACTTC.

The chain links TRBV4-3 to TRBJ1-1; perhaps TRBD1 as D (6 bases). Germline-derived CDR1 and CDR2 are LGHNA and YSLEER. The CDR3 loop spans 16 amino acids. V gave up 2 bases and J gave up 3 bases, with 16 bases separating them. The CDR3 is CASSQTFYRADTEAFF. The CDR3 DNA follows: TGCGCCAGCAGCCAAACCTTTTACAGGGCGGACACTGAAGCTTTCTTT.

The CDR3 loop is CASSFYNQPQHF. In DNA form, the CDR3 reads TGTGCCAGCAGCTTTTACAATCAGCCCCAGCATTTT. This chain uses TRBV7-2 with TRBJ1-5; no clear D gene. Trimming took 3 bases from V and 3 from J, leaving 3 bases between them. Germline-derived CDR1 and CDR2 are SGHTA and FQGNSA. This CDR3 contains 12 residues.

Ten or more counts support this clone. The chain links TRBV7-2 to TRBJ2-7, with D perhaps TRBD2 (7 bases). The germline V gene encodes CDR1 SGHTA and CDR2 FQGNSA. The V and J ends lost 0 bases and 5 bases respectively, with 14 bases between them. CDR3 size: 15 residues. The CDR3 here is CASSLARGGRNEQYF. In DNA, the CDR3 is TGTGCCAGCAGCTTAGCGCGCGGGGGCCGCAACGAGCAGTACTTC.

This clone showed up just a few times. J is TRBJ1-5 and V is TRBV6-1; 8 positions match TRBD1. V lost 4 bases to trimming and J lost 4 bases; unmatched junction nucleotides: 6. The CDR3 is 15 amino acids. In germline, CDR1 is MNHNS, CDR2 SASEGT. The CDR3 region has the DNA TGTGCCAGCAGTGGACAGGGGCTGGGGAATCAGCCCCAGCATTTT. This translates into CASSGQGLGNQPQHF.

The chain links TRBV4-1 to TRBJ2-7, with 7 bases aligning to TRBD1. The CDR3 runs 14 residues. CDR1 is MGHRA and CDR2 is YSYEKL in the germline V gene. Trimming at V came to 2 bases and at J to 0 bases, leaving 1 base not matched to a gene. In DNA form, the CDR3 reads TGCGCCAGCAGCCAACAGGGGGACTCCTACGAGCAGTACTTC. As protein: CASSQQGDSYEQYF.

In its sample, this clone was seen many times. CDR3 nucleotides: TGTGCCAGCAGCTTAACACTAGCGGGGGCGGACACCGGGGAGCTGTTTTTT. It translates to CASSLTLAGADTGELFF. The chain carries TRBV5-8 and TRBJ2-2, with 11 bases lining up with TRBD2. Trimming at V came to 2 bases and at J to 3 bases, leaving 6 bases not matched to a gene. Germline assignment: CDR1 SGHTS and CDR2 YDEGEE. CDR3 length equals 17 residues.

This rearrangement joins TRBV6-6 to TRBJ1-3; D perhaps matches TRBD1 (5 bases). The germline CDR1 and CDR2 sequences are MNHNY and SVGAGI (reference sequence). V was clipped by 1 base and J by 6 bases, with 7 bases between them. The CDR3 totals 13 residues. DNA for the CDR3: TGTGCCAGCAGTTACTGGGACCAAAACACCATATATTTT. The encoded protein is CASSYWDQNTIYF.

V gene TRBV7-8 combines with J gene TRBJ1-1; no clear D gene. Trimming removed 3 bases from V and 4 bases from J, with 6 bases in between. Germline CDR1 is SGHVS and CDR2 is FQNEAQ. This CDR3 spans 12 amino acids. CDR3 DNA: TGTGCCAGCAGCTTCCCCCTCACTGAAGCTTTCTTT. Translated, it gives CASSFPLTEAFF.

The sample holds one count of this clone. The chain employs TRBV9 and TRBJ1-1; D is unclear. V lost 0 bases, J lost 0 bases, and 9 bases lay in between. The CDR3 runs 15 residues. The germline CDR1 and CDR2 sequences are SGDLS and YYNGEE. DNA for the CDR3: TGTGCCAGCAGCGTAGGAAGAGGCTTGAACACTGAAGCTTTCTTT. Residues: CASSVGRGLNTEAFF.

The V call is TRBV7-2, the J call TRBJ1-2; D is undetermined. The CDR3 runs 13 residues. Germline values: CDR1 SGHTA, CDR2 FQGNSA. V was cut by 1 base and J by 8 bases, with 11 bases left in between. The CDR3 region has the DNA TGTGCCAGCAGCTTAGTTGAAGGGATCGGCTACACCTTC. It is translated as CASSLVEGIGYTF. The complete variable domain, with remaining parts taken from reference TRBV7-2 and TRBJ1-2, reads GAGVSQSPSNKVTEKGKDVELRCDPISGHTALYWYRQSLGQGLEFLIYFQGNSAPDKSGLPSDRFSAERTGGSVSTLTIQRTQQEDSAVYLCASSLVEGIGYTFGSGTRLTVV.

This clone was counted only a few times. The V gene is TRBV30, the J gene TRBJ1-1; maybe TRBD1 (5 bases). CDR3 size: 14 residues. Germline assignment: CDR1 GTSNPN and CDR2 SVGIG (reference sequence). The germline V and J ends were trimmed by 3 bases and 0 bases, with 11 bases remaining between them. The CDR3 here is CAWSLRAMNTEAFF. The CDR3 DNA reads TGTGCCTGGAGCCTCAGGGCGATGAACACTGAAGCTTTCTTT.

The chain recombines TRBV28 with TRBJ2-1, with TRBD1 matching 8 bases. J lost 7 bases, V lost 3 bases, and 8 bases had no gene match. Germline loops: CDR1 MDHEN, CDR2 SYDVKM. There are 15 residues in the CDR3. The CDR3 DNA sequence: TGTGCCAGCAGTTTTTTTCAGGGGGCCAGGAATGAGCAGTTCTTC. It is translated as CASSFFQGARNEQFF. The whole variable domain, remainder taken from reference TRBV28 and TRBJ2-1, is DVKVTQSSRYLVKRTGEKVFLECVQDMDHENMFWYRQDPGLGLRLIYFSYDVKMKEKGDIPEGYSVSREKKERFSLILESASTNQTSMYLCASSFFQGARNEQFFGPGTRLTVL.

This rearrangement joins TRBV19 to TRBJ1-2, with 8 bases lining up with TRBD1. Germline V gene sequence: CDR1 LNHDA, CDR2 SQIVND (reference sequence). The ends lost 5 bases at V and 8 bases at J; junction bases unmatched: 16. This CDR3 region has 16 residues. The CDR3 DNA sequence: TGTGCCAGTAGTCCACCAACCGGACAGGGCGTTTCGGGCTACACCTTC. Residues: CASSPPTGQGVSGYTF. The full variable domain, its missing parts supplied by reference TRBV19 and TRBJ1-2, is DGGITQSPKYLFRKEGQNVTLSCEQNLNHDAMYWYRQDPGQGLRLIYYSQIVNDFQKGDIAEGYSVSREKKESFPLTVTSAQKNPTAFYLCASSPPTGQGVSGYTFGSGTRLTVV.

In its sample, this clone was seen a few times. This chain uses TRBV2 with TRBJ1-6; 8 bases are shared with TRBD1. Trimming at V came to 6 bases and at J to 8 bases, leaving 6 bases not matched to a gene. Germline CDR1 reads SNHLY; CDR2 reads FYNNEI. This CDR3 is 14 amino acids long. CDR3 amino acids: CASSLDRVDSPLHF. The CDR3, as DNA: TGTGCCAGCAGCCTGGACAGGGTGGATTCACCCCTCCACTTT.

The chain has TRBV20-1 and TRBJ2-7, with D possibly TRBD1 on 5 matching bases. The CDR3 totals 11 residues. Germline-derived CDR1 and CDR2 are DFQATT and SNEGSKA (reference sequence). Trimming left V 6 bases short and J 3 bases short, with 9 bases between. The CDR3 is CSATTGYEQYF. The CDR3 region has the DNA TGCAGTGCCACCACAGGCTACGAGCAGTACTTC.

This clone was counted a few times. This chain connects TRBV6-1 to TRBJ1-1; D gene uncertain. Germline V gene lookup returns CDR1 MNHNS and CDR2 SASEGT. The CDR3 extends over 12 amino acids. V was clipped by 7 bases and J by 4 bases, with 10 bases between them. The CDR3 protein is CASKGGVTEAFF. Here the CDR3 DNA reads TGTGCCAGCAAAGGCGGGGTCACTGAAGCTTTCTTT.